These 15 T cell receptor beta chains were sequenced from one sample in a study of shared clonotypes between healthy human individuals. The method was immunoSEQ multiplex PCR; TCRdb's version includes in-frame clones alone and lacks a portion of them. Of nearly 2 million clones listed, about 95% are singletons. The naive CD8 subset, CD45RO-negative cells positively selected for CCR7, excluded terminally differentiated effector memory CD45RA+ cells. The sequenced sample was naive CD8+ T cells sorted from blood. The source of these receptors is a young man in good health.

The chain has TRBV29-1 and TRBJ2-1; 11 bases are shared with TRBD1. The V gene end was trimmed by 6 bases and the J gene end by 6 bases; junction bases not matched to a gene: 7. Germline-derived CDR1 and CDR2 are SQVTM and ANQGSEA. This CDR3 spans 14 amino acids. CDR3 amino acids: CSVLPGTGGNEQFF. DNA for the CDR3: TGCAGCGTACTCCCCGGGACAGGGGGCAATGAGCAGTTCTTC.

The V gene is TRBV19, the J gene TRBJ2-1; TRBD1 matches 9 bases. This CDR3 contains 14 residues. Germline lookup yields CDR1 LNHDA and CDR2 SQIVND (reference sequence). V was clipped by 5 bases and J by 4 bases; unmatched bases: 3. CDR3 loop: CASSRDRDYNEQFF. CDR3 coding DNA: TGTGCCAGTAGTCGGGACAGGGATTACAATGAGCAGTTCTTC.

Details on this clone: Other DNA sequences in this sample translate to the same CDR3. J is TRBJ2-3 and V is TRBV2; D is possibly TRBD2 (6 bases). Germline values: CDR1 SNHLY, CDR2 FYNNEI. The CDR3 extends over 15 amino acids. V lost 4 bases, J lost 0 bases, and 11 bases lay in between. The CDR3 sequence: CASSGLALSTDTQYF. CDR3 sequence (DNA): TGTGCCAGCAGTGGGCTAGCGCTAAGCACAGATACGCAGTATTTT.

J is TRBJ2-2 and V is TRBV7-2; D is unclear. CDR3 length: 14 amino acids. Germline CDR1 is SGHTA and CDR2 is FQGNSA. V was trimmed by 4 bases and J by 1 base, leaving 7 bases between them. The CDR3 reads CASSSYLNTGELFF. Written as DNA, the CDR3 is TGTGCCAGCAGCTCCTACTTGAACACCGGGGAGCTGTTTTTT. The whole variable domain, remainder taken from reference TRBV7-2 and TRBJ2-2, is GAGVSQSPSNKVTEKGKDVELRCDPISGHTALYWYRQSLGQGLEFLIYFQGNSAPDKSGLPSDRFSAERTGGSVSTLTIQRTQQEDSAVYLCASSSYLNTGELFFGEGSRLTVL.

The chain carries TRBV13 and TRBJ1-6; 12 nucleotides agree with TRBD1. This CDR3 comprises 17 residues. Germline CDR1 PRHDT, CDR2 FYEKMQ (reference sequence). Trimming cost V 5 bases and J 6 bases; bases outside gene matches: 8. As DNA, the CDR3 is TGTGCCAGCAGCGTAAGCGGGACAGGGGGCCTTAATTCACCCCTCCACTTT. This encodes CASSVSGTGGLNSPLHF.

The chain joins TRBV6-1 to TRBJ1-5; maybe TRBD1 (6 bases). V was trimmed by 0 bases and J by 6 bases, leaving 12 bases between them. The CDR3 has 15 residues. From germline, CDR1 is MNHNS and CDR2 SASEGT. The CDR3 DNA is TGTGCCAGCAGTGAAGCGGAGGGGGGCGGTCAGCCCCAGCATTTT. This gives the protein CASSEAEGGGQPQHF.

The chain is built from TRBV2 and TRBJ2-4; TRBD1 is a possible D gene (6 bases). The CDR3 extends over 19 amino acids. Per germline, CDR1 SNHLY and CDR2 FYNNEI. V gave up 2 bases and J gave up 7 bases, with 27 bases separating them. This chain's CDR3 is CASSEFVMAGDANLNIQYF. The CDR3 DNA follows: TGTGCCAGCAGTGAATTTGTTATGGCAGGGGATGCGAATTTGAACATTCAGTACTTC.

This clone was seen just once. The chain uses TRBV27 and TRBJ2-2, with TRBD2 as a possible D gene (5 bases). Trimming took off 1 base at V and 5 bases at J, with 11 bases between the two ends. CDR1 is MNHEY, CDR2 SMNVEV, per germline (reference sequence). There are 15 residues in the CDR3. The CDR3, as DNA: TGTGCCAGCAGTTTATGGGTCGGGGATACCGGGGAGCTGTTTTTT. Its protein product is CASSLWVGDTGELFF.

Details on this clone: Other nucleotide sequences in the sample specify the same CDR3. The chain uses TRBV30 and TRBJ2-7; no reliable D call. This CDR3 is 11 amino acids long. CDR1 is GTSNPN and CDR2 is SVGIG in the germline V gene (reference sequence). Trimming stripped 1 base from V and 3 bases from J, with 4 bases between. The CDR3 DNA sequence: TGTGCCTGGAGTGGAAGCTACGAGCAGTACTTC. Translating gives CAWSGSYEQYF.

This clone has a single count. The rearrangement uses TRBV10-3 and TRBJ1-2; 9 bases match TRBD1. The germline gives CDR1 ENHRY, CDR2 SYGVKD. This CDR3 spans 14 amino acids. The V gene end was trimmed by 2 bases and the J gene end by 8 bases; junction bases not matched to a gene: 6. The chain's CDR3 is CAISEPGQGVGYTF. Written as DNA, the CDR3 is TGTGCCATCAGTGAGCCGGGACAGGGTGTCGGCTACACCTTC.

The genes are TRBV6-5 and TRBJ1-5; maybe TRBD1 (5 bases). The length of the CDR3 is 15 residues. The germline V and J ends were trimmed by 4 bases and 1 base, with 11 bases remaining between them. Germline lookup yields CDR1 MNHEY and CDR2 SVGAGI. This CDR3 is CASSLLGGSNQPQHF. CDR3 bases: TGTGCCAGCAGTTTGCTGGGGGGGAGCAATCAGCCCCAGCATTTT.

The rearrangement links TRBV9 to TRBJ2-1, with D perhaps TRBD2 (6 bases). This CDR3 is built from 16 residues. V lost 0 bases and J 2 bases, leaving 12 bases between the germline ends. Germline V gene data show CDR1 as SGDLS and CDR2 as YYNGEE. Written as DNA, the CDR3 is TGTGCCAGCAGCGTAGGGGAAACGGGGGCCTACAATGAGCAGTTCTTC. Encoded protein: CASSVGETGAYNEQFF.

About this clone itself: Other nucleotide sequences from this sample produce the same CDR3. The chain couples TRBV27 to TRBJ1-1; D is unresolved. The CDR3 runs to 13 residues. Germline loops: CDR1 MNHEY, CDR2 SMNVEV (reference sequence). Between the trimmed V and J ends, which lost 3 bases and 6 bases, there was a span of 11 bases. DNA for the CDR3: TGTGCCAGCAGTTTGCTCCCGGGCGCTGAAGCTTTCTTT. Translated: CASSLLPGAEAFF.

This CDR3 reads CASRQGLYLNTEAFF. CDR3 DNA sequence: TGTGCCTCAAGGCAGGGACTATATTTAAACACTGAAGCTTTCTTT. This sequence joins TRBV7-9 and TRBJ1-1; TRBD1 might be the D (5 bases). Germline CDR1 and CDR2: SEHNR and FQNEAQ (reference sequence). The CDR3 length is 15 residues. Deletions cut 11 bases from V and 2 bases from J, with 21 bases between.

This clone was seen just once. This chain links TRBV5-1 with TRBJ2-7; possibly TRBD1 for D (6 bases). V was trimmed by 0 bases and J by 0 bases, leaving 13 bases between them. The CDR3 length is 16 residues. Germline V gene lookup returns CDR1 SGHRS and CDR2 YFSETQ. CDR3 residues: CASSLDARGSSYEQYF. The CDR3 coding sequence is TGCGCCAGCAGCTTGGATGCGAGGGGGAGCTCCTACGAGCAGTACTTC. The full variable domain, completed using reference TRBV5-1 and TRBJ2-7, is KAGVTQTPRYLIKTRGQQVTLSCSPISGHRSVSWYQQTPGQGLQFLFEYFSETQRNKGNFPGRFSGRQFSNSRSEMNVSTLELGDSALYLCASSLDARGSSYEQYFGPGTRLTVT.